This record concerns one T cell receptor beta chain sequence. The antigen remains undetermined. Looked up from germline, CDR1 is GTSNPN and CDR2 is SVGIG (reference sequence). Trimming removed 5 bases at V and 7 bases at J, with 18 bases between. The CDR3 has 15 amino acids. This entry belongs to a study of cytomegalovirus exposure and HLA in healthy donors. Study overall: Early released data had around 89 million unique TCRs, all coming from HLA-typed donors. Overall study results and limits: Most observed TCR sequences were rare, whereas some public TCRs were detected in many donors. DRB1 had the most TCR associations and HLA-C the fewest, a later analysis found, with rates varying by HLA locus. Earlier findings revealed that most TCR beta V segments proved productive either about 90% or about 30% of the time.

PCR used 60 Vbeta primers and 13 Jbeta primers. Measured with immunoSEQ multiplex PCR; TCRdb has only the in-frame clones, and not every one. Of 85,000 to 90,000 clones listed, around four fifths were seen once; the top ten hold around 9.1%. Sequencing was carried out using PBMCs. This TCR derives from a man aged 25-40 years in good health and CMV-seropositive. This chain uses TRBV30 with TRBJ1-6; D may be TRBD1 (5 bases). The CDR3, as DNA: TGTGCCTGGGGCCTGGGGTTCGGGGGAAATTCACCCCTCCACTTT. This translates into CAWGLGFGGNSPLHF.